The 2 T cell receptor beta chains listed next were all sequenced from one sample in a study of cytomegalovirus exposure and HLA in healthy donors. With 60 Vbeta and 13 Jbeta primers, the PCR was carried out. The repertoire was sequenced with immunoSEQ multiplex PCR; TCRdb's copy has only in-frame clones and lacks some. Reported are around 58,000 clones; the ten largest clones contain approximately 10%. Material: PBMCs. Receptors originate from a man aged 50 or older in good health and CMV-seropositive.

The chain has TRBV27 and TRBJ2-1; 12 nucleotides match TRBD2. The germline CDR1 and CDR2 sequences are MNHEY and SMNVEV (reference sequence). The trim removed 6 bases at V and 9 bases at J, leaving 15 bases unmatched. This CDR3 region has 17 residues. In DNA form, the CDR3 reads TGTGCCAGCAGCCCCCCGACTCTAGCGGGGGGGCAGGGTGAGCAGTTCTTC. Amino acid sequence: CASSPPTLAGGQGEQFF.

Of note for this clone: Different DNA sequences within this sample yield the same CDR3. The rearrangement uses TRBV7-3 and TRBJ2-3; maybe TRBD1 (6 bases). CDR1 is SGHTA, CDR2 FQGTGA, per germline. The length of the CDR3 is 16 residues. The V and J ends lost 1 base and 5 bases respectively, with 16 bases between them. The CDR3 reads CASSLRDTLRGDTQYF. The CDR3 DNA is TGTGCCAGCAGCTTAAGGGACACCCTTCGGGGAGATACGCAGTATTTT.